This TCR beta chain was identified in a study of T cells in Graves' hyperthyroidism and ophthalmopathy. RNA transcripts yielded amplified TCR beta CDR3 regions. With the HTBI primer set, the TCR CDR3 went through a first round of RT-PCR. TCRdb fed the multiplex PCR reads into MiXCR, producing one record per CDR3 protein. Here the sample spans about 560,000 distinct CDR3 sequences, less than 15% being singletons. This CDR3 is built from 15 residues. Germline V gene lookup returns CDR1 SGHRS and CDR2 YFSETQ. The V segment lost 2 bases and the J segment 6 bases; nucleotides outside the gene matches: 5. V gene TRBV5-1 combines with J gene TRBJ2-1; TRBD2 matches at 10 bases. This TCR derives from a woman between 40 and 55 years old with Graves' hyperthyroidism. Sequencing was carried out using blood. In DNA form, the CDR3 reads TGCGCCAGCAGCTTCTCAGCGGGGGGGATCAATGAGCAGTTCTTC. Protein sequence: CASSFSAGGINEQFF. Combining the CDR3 with reference TRBV5-1 and TRBJ2-1 gives the whole variable domain KAGVTQTPRYLIKTRGQQVTLSCSPISGHRSVSWYQQTPGQGLQFLFEYFSETQRNKGNFPGRFSGRQFSNSRSEMNVSTLELGDSALYLCASSFSAGGINEQFFGPGTRLTVL.